Following are 30 T cell receptor beta chains from one sample sequenced in a study of neurological immune-mediated disorders. In TCRdb, the 5' RACE reads were re-called with MiXCR into one record per CDR3 protein. The repertoire holds 66,000 or so distinct CDR3 sequences, with less than 5.5% as singletons. The sequenced sample consisted of PBMCs. Receptors were obtained from a woman in her thirties with multiple sclerosis.

This clonotype showed up many times. The junction and the germline gene differ at one end; a read error may be behind it. V is TRBV5-1 and J is TRBJ1-5, with D unresolved. Per germline, CDR1 SGHRS and CDR2 YFSETQ. The CDR3 runs to 15 residues. The CDR3 loop is CASSLAGEWAQPQNF. CDR3 DNA: TGCGCCAGCAGCTTGGCCGGGGAATGGGCTCAGCCCCAGAATTTT. The full variable domain, its missing parts supplied by reference TRBV5-1 and TRBJ1-5, is KAGVTQTPRYLIKTRGQQVTLSCSPISGHRSVSWYQQTPGQGLQFLFEYFSETQRNKGNFPGRFSGRQFSNSRSEMNVSTLELGDSALYLCASSLAGEWAQPQNFGDGTRLSIL.

In this sample, this clonotype turned up many times. This chain joins TRBV20-1 and TRBJ1-1; D unclear. This CDR3 has 13 residues. Germline lookup yields CDR1 DFQATT and CDR2 SNEGSKA (reference sequence). V was trimmed by 3 bases and J by 2 bases, leaving 10 bases between them. Here the CDR3 reads CSASFLANTEAFF. The CDR3 DNA reads as TGCAGTGCTAGTTTTTTAGCAAACACTGAAGCTTTCTTT.

This clonotype was observed a few times. The V gene is TRBV14, the J gene TRBJ2-7, with TRBD1 as a possible D gene (6 bases). Germline V gene lookup returns CDR1 SGHDN and CDR2 FVKESK. CDR3 length: 13 amino acids. The V end lost 3 bases, the J end lost 4 bases, and 10 bases lay between the germline ends. This CDR3 reads CASSHLTGYEQYF. As DNA, the CDR3 is TGTGCCAGCAGCCACTTGACAGGATACGAGCAGTACTTC.

On this clonotype: A much bigger clone sits one base away, suggesting this may be a read error. J is TRBJ1-2 and V is TRBV20-1; D unresolved. The germline V gene has CDR1 DFQATT and CDR2 SNEGSKA (reference sequence). V lost 5 bases to trimming and J lost 5 bases, with 15 bases between them. The CDR3 is 13 amino acids. The CDR3 loop is CSAPIQSNYGYTF. The CDR3, as DNA: TGCAGTGCTCCGATCCAAAGTAATTATGGCTACACCTTC.

This clonotype has at least ten counts. The V call is TRBV3-1, the J call TRBJ2-5, with a possible D match to TRBD2 (5 bases). The germline V gene encodes CDR1 LGHDT and CDR2 YNNKEL (reference sequence). V dropped 4 bases and J dropped 2 bases, with 14 bases sitting between them. The CDR3 spans 15 residues. CDR3 sequence reads: CASSRELTKQETQYF. CDR3 in DNA: TGTGCCAGCAGCCGGGAGCTGACGAAACAAGAGACCCAGTACTTC.

This clonotype was counted many times. The chain carries TRBV29-1 and TRBJ2-6; no clear D. V was clipped by 5 bases and J by 0 bases, with 20 bases between them. Germline V gene data show CDR1 as SQVTM and CDR2 as ANQGSEA. The CDR3 runs 18 residues. This chain's CDR3 is CSVPKDVRRISGANVLTF. The CDR3 DNA sequence: TGCAGCGTTCCCAAAGACGTGCGCCGGATCTCTGGGGCCAACGTCCTGACTTTC.

This clonotype has a count of ten or more. The chain carries TRBV5-5 and TRBJ2-1; weak D call: TRBD2 (7 bases). Trimming removed 2 bases at V and 9 bases at J, with 18 bases between. In germline, CDR1 is SGHKS, CDR2 YYEKEE (reference sequence). The CDR3 runs 15 residues. CDR3: CASSFLVGGLGEQFF. CDR3 in DNA: TGTGCCAGCAGCTTTCTGGTGGGGGGGCTCGGTGAGCAGTTCTTC.

This clonotype was seen a handful of times. The chain couples TRBV3-1 to TRBJ2-3; D remains ambiguous. Germline V lookup: CDR1 LGHDT, CDR2 YNNKEL (reference sequence). Between the trimmed V and J ends, which lost 1 base and 2 bases, there was a span of 10 bases. There are 15 residues in the CDR3. CDR3 amino acids: CASSQGPSFTDTQYF. Here the CDR3 DNA reads TGTGCCAGCAGCCAAGGCCCTTCTTTCACAGATACGCAGTATTTT.

This clonotype showed up many times. The CDR3 bases are TGCAGTGCTACCCCAGGCGACTCCTACGAGCAGTACTTC. Translated, it gives CSATPGDSYEQYF. V usage is TRBV20-1 and J usage is TRBJ2-7; D ambiguous. The CDR3 extends over 13 amino acids. V was cut by 4 bases and J by 0 bases, with 10 bases left in between. Germline CDR1 reads DFQATT; CDR2 reads SNEGSKA (reference sequence).

This clonotype has a handful of counts. This chain uses TRBV7-2 with TRBJ2-1; D remains ambiguous. The CDR3 has 12 amino acids. Germline CDR1 SGHTA, CDR2 FQGNSA. With 5 bases removed from V and 9 bases from J, the gap between germline ends came to 11 bases. For the CDR3, the DNA is TGTGCCAGCAGCACCGGACCGAGTGAGCAGTTCTTC. It translates to CASSTGPSEQFF. Combining the CDR3 with reference TRBV7-2 and TRBJ2-1 gives the whole variable domain GAGVSQSPSNKVTEKGKDVELRCDPISGHTALYWYRQSLGQGLEFLIYFQGNSAPDKSGLPSDRFSAERTGGSVSTLTIQRTQQEDSAVYLCASSTGPSEQFFGPGTRLTVL.

This clonotype was counted between two and nine times. The J gene is TRBJ2-3, the V gene TRBV29-1, with 12 bases fitting TRBD2. Losses at the gene ends were 7 bases for V and 0 bases for J; bases not matched to a gene: 2. Germline V gene data show CDR1 as SQVTM and CDR2 as ANQGSEA. CDR3 length: 14 amino acids. The CDR3: CSGGTSGSTDTQYF. In DNA form, the CDR3 reads TGCAGCGGGGGGACTAGCGGGAGCACAGATACGCAGTATTTT.

Points on this clonotype: One junction end disagrees with the germline gene, perhaps due to a read error. The chain recombines TRBV5-1 with TRBJ1-6; weak D call: TRBD1 (6 bases). The germline gives CDR1 SGHRS, CDR2 YFSETQ. CDR3 length: 14 residues. This chain's CDR3 is CASSLDRANSPLNF. The CDR3 bases are TGCGCCAGCAGCTTGGACAGGGCTAATTCACCCCTCAACTTT.

This clonotype occurred many times. V usage is TRBV9 and J usage is TRBJ2-7; D possibly matches TRBD1 or TRBD2 (5 bases each). CDR3 size: 15 residues. Germline CDR1 is SGDLS and CDR2 is YYNGEE. Trimming took 4 bases from V and 6 from J, leaving 20 bases between them. This CDR3 reads CASSLTGTDLGEQYF. The CDR3 coding sequence is TGTGCCAGCAGCCTAACCGGGACGGACCTCGGCGAGCAGTACTTC.

This clonotype was counted at least ten times. This rearrangement joins TRBV6-5 to TRBJ1-4; the D gene is possibly TRBD1 (5 bases). The CDR3 covers 14 residues. Between the trimmed V and J ends, which lost 2 bases and 7 bases, there was a span of 11 bases. From germline, CDR1 is MNHEY and CDR2 SVGAGI. CDR3 sequence reads: CASSYRGFSEKLFF. The CDR3 bases are TGTGCCAGCAGTTACAGGGGTTTTAGTGAAAAACTGTTTTTT.

The CDR3 spells CASSLAMEADTQYF. As DNA, the CDR3 is TGCGCCAGCAGCTTGGCCATGGAGGCGGATACGCAGTATTTT. The chain combines TRBV5-1 with TRBJ2-3; D possibly corresponds to TRBD2 (5 bases). Germline V gives CDR1 SGHRS, CDR2 YFSETQ. This CDR3 is built from 14 residues. The V gene lost 0 bases and the J gene lost 6 bases, with 11 bases spanning the gap.

This clonotype was found many times. The chain couples TRBV29-1 to TRBJ1-1; D is perhaps TRBD1 (5 bases). V shed 7 bases and J shed 4 bases, with 10 bases lying between them. Germline-derived CDR1 and CDR2 are SQVTM and ANQGSEA. The CDR3 has 11 amino acids. CDR3 coding DNA: TGCAGCGCCGGGGGGGTCACTGAAGCTTTCTTT. This encodes CSAGGVTEAFF.

This clonotype was seen many times. The CDR3 nucleotides read TGTGCCAGCATCCTGGGACAGGGTAATGAAAAACTGTTTTTT. Protein product: CASILGQGNEKLFF. The chain joins TRBV12-3 or TRBV12-4 to TRBJ1-4, with 9 bases identical to TRBD1. V was pared by 7 bases and J by 4 bases, with 4 bases of the junction left unmatched. The CDR3 runs to 14 residues.

With respect to this clonotype: A much larger clone differs by one base, so this may be a read error. The CDR3 does not close with the conserved phenylalanine or tryptophan, likely indicating a read error. J is TRBJ1-1 and V is TRBV14; perhaps TRBD1 as D (6 bases). Germline V gene data show CDR1 as SGHDN and CDR2 as FVKESK. V lost 2 bases, J lost 6 bases, and 10 bases lay in between. The CDR3 has 13 residues. The CDR3 nucleotides are TGTGCCAGCAGCCAAACAAGGACAGCTGAAGCTTTCATT. Its protein is CASSQTRTAEAFI.

Ten or more counts support this clonotype. The chain recombines TRBV20-1 with TRBJ1-2; weak D call: TRBD1 (6 bases). Looked up from germline, CDR1 is DFQATT and CDR2 is SNEGSKA (reference sequence). The CDR3 spans 14 residues. V was shortened by 2 bases and J by 3 bases, with 13 bases between the two germline ends. The chain's CDR3 is CSARHPGAYYGYTF. The CDR3 nucleotides are TGCAGTGCTAGACACCCAGGGGCCTACTATGGCTACACCTTC.

There are many counts of this clonotype. As DNA, the CDR3 is TGCGCCAGCAGGAGGAATGGGAACGCCTACGAGCAGTACTTC. Its translation: CASRRNGNAYEQYF. The chain uses TRBV5-1 and TRBJ2-7; D is unresolved. The CDR3 sequence is 14 residues long. V lost 5 bases and J lost 2, with 14 bases in between. Germline loops: CDR1 SGHRS, CDR2 YFSETQ.

The chain is built from TRBV10-3 and TRBJ2-7, with TRBD2 matching over 9 bases. The CDR3 totals 13 residues. The germline gives CDR1 ENHRY, CDR2 SYGVKD. V shed 8 bases and J 5 bases; nucleotides not matched to a gene: 7. The CDR3 reads CAIAGGTRDEQYF. The CDR3 DNA follows: TGTGCCATCGCGGGGGGGACACGCGACGAGCAGTACTTC.

This clonotype was seen many times. The chain employs TRBV11-1 and TRBJ2-7; D is tentatively TRBD1 or TRBD2 (6 bases each). With 5 bases removed from V and 4 bases from J, the gap between germline ends came to 12 bases. There are 13 residues in the CDR3. Germline lookup yields CDR1 SGHAT and CDR2 FQDESV (reference sequence). The CDR3 region has the DNA TGTGCCAGCAGCCCCGGGGGCTTTTACGAGCAGTACTTC. It is translated as CASSPGGFYEQYF.

Ten or more counts support this clonotype. CDR3 nucleotide sequence: TGCGCCAGCAGCCCGCTGGAGGCTTCGGAAGGCTACACCTTC. Encoded protein: CASSPLEASEGYTF. The chain is built from TRBV5-1 and TRBJ1-2; D not certain. The V gene lost 4 bases and the J gene lost 8 bases, with 18 bases spanning the gap. The CDR3 loop spans 14 amino acids. The germline gives CDR1 SGHRS, CDR2 YFSETQ.

The table lists this clonotype with many counts. The chain couples TRBV7-2 to TRBJ2-2; TRBD2 matches 8 bases. Germline lookup yields CDR1 SGHTA and CDR2 FQGNSA. The CDR3 is 16 residues long. Losses at the gene ends were 5 bases for V and 4 bases for J; bases not matched to a gene: 9. CDR3 residues: CASSPPGGEVTGELFF. The CDR3 region has the DNA TGTGCCAGCAGCCCCCCCGGGGGGGAGGTCACCGGGGAGCTGTTTTTT.

This clonotype has ten or more counts. The chain links TRBV20-1 to TRBJ2-4; no reliable D call. Germline V gene lookup returns CDR1 DFQATT and CDR2 SNEGSKA (reference sequence). Trimming removed 8 bases from V and 0 bases from J, with 11 bases in between. The CDR3 sequence is 13 residues long. The CDR3 DNA reads TGCAGTCCTACAGACCTAGCCAAAAACATTCAGTACTTC. Its translation is CSPTDLAKNIQYF.

A remark on this clonotype: A much larger clone sits a single nucleotide away, making a read error possible. J is TRBJ2-2 and V is TRBV20-1; TRBD2 might be the D (5 bases). This CDR3 has 13 residues. Germline CDR1 and CDR2: DFQATT and SNEGSKA (reference sequence). CDR3 amino acids: CSAIRGNTGELLF. CDR3 coding DNA: TGCAGTGCTATCCGAGGGAACACCGGGGAGCTGCTTTTT.

A note on this clonotype: One junction end disagrees with the germline gene, perhaps due to a read error. Here the CDR3 DNA reads TGTGCCAGCAGTCCTACCGTACAGTCTAATCAGCCCCAGAATTTT. It yields the protein CASSPTVQSNQPQNF. The rearrangement uses TRBV6-5 and TRBJ1-5; D uncertain. CDR1 is MNHEY and CDR2 is SVGAGI in the germline V gene. This CDR3 contains 15 residues.

The rearrangement uses TRBV20-1 and TRBJ1-1; weak D call: TRBD1 (5 bases). Germline-derived CDR1 and CDR2 are DFQATT and SNEGSKA (reference sequence). The CDR3 loop spans 12 amino acids. Deletions cut 6 bases from V and 5 bases from J, with 13 bases between. CDR3 sequence reads: CSATGGGTEAFF. The CDR3 coding sequence is TGCAGTGCCACAGGTGGGGGGACTGAAGCTTTCTTT.

This clonotype occurred many times. The chain carries TRBV20-1 and TRBJ1-3, with D unresolved. There are 16 residues in the CDR3. V lost 5 bases to trimming and J lost 0 bases, with 17 bases between them. Per the germline V gene, CDR1 is DFQATT and CDR2 is SNEGSKA (reference sequence). The CDR3 sequence: CSAETRQASSGNTIYF. The CDR3 nucleotides read TGCAGTGCTGAAACACGACAAGCGTCCTCTGGAAACACCATATATTTT.

This clonotype occurred many times. This rearrangement joins TRBV27 to TRBJ1-1; no firm D call. Trimming pared 7 bases from V and 6 bases from J, leaving 9 bases between. The V gene's germline CDR1 is MNHEY and CDR2 SMNVEV (reference sequence). The length of the CDR3 is 11 residues. The CDR3 here is CASKYGSEAFF. The CDR3 region has the DNA TGTGCCAGCAAATATGGATCTGAAGCTTTCTTT.